This T cell receptor beta chain was sequenced for a study of identical twins. Overall study findings and caveats: A lower insertion count was a feature of abundant cord blood beta clonotypes, with no such feature in memory repertoires.

The V end was cut by 6 bases, the J end by 4 bases, with 14 bases between. The germline gives CDR1 SEHNR, CDR2 FQNEAQ (reference sequence). The CDR3 spans 14 residues. Each CDR3 protein gets one entry after TCRdb re-called the 5' RACE reads with MiXCR. The sample records 500,000 to 650,000 distinct CDR3 sequences, roughly 6.6% being singletons. This clonotype appeared a few times. Its specificity is not known. This sample also belongs to another study, concerning yellow fever vaccine responses in identical twins.

The source of this sequence is a woman aged 18-29 years in good health. The chain carries TRBV7-9 and TRBJ2-3, with D unclear. Input material: PBMCs. The CDR3 region has the DNA TGTGCCAGCAGTCCTACCCTCAGCGCAGATACGCAGTATTTT. Protein product: CASSPTLSADTQYF.